This is a list of T cell receptor beta chains from one sample in a study of blood T cell repertoires in COVID-19. Sequenced by immunoSEQ multiplex PCR; TCRdb stores in-frame clones only, minus some. The sample consists of about 240,000 clones, 70% to 90% of them appearing once. Sequenced: PBMCs or T cells enriched from blood (not recorded which). These receptors came from a woman in her thirties or forties with acute COVID-19. The CDR3 runs from the conserved cysteine through the conserved F or W. Each record gives: CDR3 DNA, CDR3 protein, clone size, J gene, D gene, V gene. The D gene is left open where the match is weak. Expanded clones get a size class; other rows say once, few or many, or leave the size out.

TGTGCCGATCGATCGGGTCAGCGGGATGGCTACAATGAGCAGTTCTTC CADRSGQRDGYNEQFF - TRBJ2-1 TRBD2 TRBV10-3
TGTGCCAGCAGGCTAAAGGACTTCTACAATGAGCAGTTCTTC CASRLKDFYNEQFF once TRBJ2-1 - TRBV27
TGTGCCAGCAGTCTAGGACAGGGGGCGTTCAATGAGCAGTTCTTC CASSLGQGAFNEQFF - TRBJ2-1 TRBD1 TRBV6-4
TGTGCCAGCTCACCGAAGATTCAGGGGGTTGGCACAGATACGCAGTATTTT CASSPKIQGVGTDTQYF few TRBJ2-3 TRBD1 TRBV18
TGTGCCAGCAGCCCCTTCGTGTCGGGAGAATACGAGCAGTACTTC CASSPFVSGEYEQYF - TRBJ2-7 - TRBV7-2
TGTGCCAGCTCAGGCCTAGCGTTCAACGAGCAGTACTTC CASSGLAFNEQYF - TRBJ2-7 - TRBV18
TGTGCCAGTAGTATGGCTAGCGGGTCCTACGAGCAGTACTTC CASSMASGSYEQYF - TRBJ2-7 TRBD2 TRBV19
TGTGCCTCAGCTCCAAGAGGACAGGTCCCGTTCAATGAGCAGTTCTTC CASAPRGQVPFNEQFF - TRBJ2-1 TRBD1 TRBV3-1/TRBV3-2
TGTGCCAGCCGGAGCGGGAATACGGGTAATGAGCAGTTCTTC CASRSGNTGNEQFF - TRBJ2-1 TRBD2 TRBV18
TGTGCTAGCAGCTTAGGACTAGCGGGAGGGCCCTCCAGTGAGCAGTTCTTC CASSLGLAGGPSSEQFF - TRBJ2-1 TRBD2 TRBV7-7
TGTGCCAGCAGCCCGCTACGGGGATTTTATGCTTTCTTT CASSPLRGFYAFF once TRBJ1-1 - TRBV11-3
TGCAGCGTTGAGCACAGGGTCTATGGCTACACCTTC CSVEHRVYGYTF - TRBJ1-2 - TRBV29-1
TGTGCCAGCAGCTTAGAGGCTTCTAGCGGGATCAATGAGCAGTTCTTC CASSLEASSGINEQFF - TRBJ2-1 TRBD2 TRBV7-6
TGTGCCAGTAGTATATCGGGGGGGAATAGCCAGCCCCAGCATTTT CASSISGGNSQPQHF - TRBJ1-5 - TRBV19
TGTGCCTGGAGTGAGTCCGGGACTAGCGGATTCCAGTACTTC CAWSESGTSGFQYF - TRBJ2-7 TRBD2 TRBV30
TGTGCCAGCAGTCCAGGGGGCGAAGGCTACACCTTC CASSPGGEGYTF - TRBJ1-2 TRBD1 TRBV6-5
TGTGCCAGCAGTGAATGGCAGGCAGCAACTAATGAAAAACTGTTTTTT CASSEWQAATNEKLFF - TRBJ1-4 - TRBV6-1
TGTGCCAGTAGTATGTCAATGAACTATGGCTACACCTTC CASSMSMNYGYTF - TRBJ1-2 - TRBV19
TGTGCCAGCAGCTTATCACAGGGGGCCCAGTACTTC CASSLSQGAQYF once TRBJ2-5 TRBD1 TRBV7-3
TGCGCCAGCAGCTTACTAGCCATAGGACTAGCGGGCAGCACAGATACGCAGTATTTT CASSLLAIGLAGSTDTQYF - TRBJ2-3 TRBD2 TRBV5-1
TGTGCCAGCAGCCCGTCGGGACAGGGGAGAAATGGCTACACCTTC CASSPSGQGRNGYTF - TRBJ1-2 TRBD1 TRBV5-8
TGTGCCATCAGTGAGTCGGACAGAGGTCCACATGGCTACACCTTC CAISESDRGPHGYTF once TRBJ1-2 - TRBV10-3
TGTGCCAGCATCCTGACAGGGGCCGCTGAAGCTTTCTTT CASILTGAAEAFF - TRBJ1-1 TRBD1 TRBV6-5
TGCGCCAGCAGCTTGAGAGAGGGGAACACTGAAGCTTTCTTT CASSLREGNTEAFF - TRBJ1-1 - TRBV5-1
TGTGCCAGCAGCAGACAGCGGGAGGGCCGCTTCGCGCAGTATTTT CASSRQREGRFAQYF - TRBJ2-3 TRBD2 TRBV7-2
TGTGCCAGCAGTTACCGGACAGGGGCAGCTATGAACACCATATATTTT CASSYRTGAAMNTIYF few TRBJ1-3 TRBD1 TRBV6-5
TGCGCCAGCAGCTTGTCCGGGACTAGCGGGACCCCCTACAATGAGCAGTTCTTC CASSLSGTSGTPYNEQFF - TRBJ2-1 TRBD2 TRBV5-1
TGTGCCAGCAGTGCCCGGGAGGGGCGGACCGGGGAGCTGTTTTTT CASSAREGRTGELFF - TRBJ2-2 TRBD2 TRBV25-1
TGTGCCAGCAGCTTAGGGGGAGACATGGGGAATGAGCAGTTCTTC CASSLGGDMGNEQFF - TRBJ2-1 - TRBV7-9
TGTGCCAGCAGTGACTCGGCAGGGTACTCACCCCTCCACTTT CASSDSAGYSPLHF - TRBJ1-6 - TRBV6-5
TGTGCCAGCCTCCGGGTTGCAGTGGACGAGCAGTACTTC CASLRVAVDEQYF - TRBJ2-7 - TRBV6-5
TGTGCCAGCAGCGTCAGTACAACTAATGAAAAACTGTTTTTT CASSVSTTNEKLFF few TRBJ1-4 - TRBV11-2
TGTGCCAGCAGCGCCGGGACTAGAAGAGGGGGTGAGCAGTTCTTC CASSAGTRRGGEQFF - TRBJ2-1 TRBD2 TRBV9
TGTGCCAGCAGGGCATACAGTGACCGCGATCAGCCCCAGCATTTT CASRAYSDRDQPQHF - TRBJ1-5 - TRBV2
TGTGCCAGTAGTATTGGTAGCGGGAGGGATGAGACCCAGTACTTC CASSIGSGRDETQYF - TRBJ2-5 TRBD2 TRBV19
TGTGCCACCAGCAGAGATGTGAGTTACGAGCAGTACTTC CATSRDVSYEQYF - TRBJ2-7 - TRBV15
TGTGCCAGTAGTCCCCACCGGGGGGCGAAGAACGAGCAGTACTTC CASSPHRGAKNEQYF - TRBJ2-7 - TRBV19
TGTGCCAGCAGTCCAACAGGGACGCGCCGCTATGGCTACACCTTC CASSPTGTRRYGYTF - TRBJ1-2 - TRBV7-9
TGTGCCAGCACCGGAGGGACTAATGAAAAACTGTTTTTT CASTGGTNEKLFF - TRBJ1-4 - TRBV27
TGTGCCAGCGCGGGGCCGCCTAGCACAGATACGCAGTATTTT CASAGPPSTDTQYF once TRBJ2-3 - TRBV2
TGTGCCAGCAGCTTCCGTCTAGAGGGCGCTAATGAAAAACTGTTTTTT CASSFRLEGANEKLFF - TRBJ1-4 - TRBV13
TGTGCCAGCAGCGTAGGGTTACAGGGCTCTGGGGCCAACGTCCTGACTTTC CASSVGLQGSGANVLTF - TRBJ2-6 - TRBV9
TGTGCCAGCAAACCGGCAGGCAGCTCCTACGAGCAGTACTTC CASKPAGSSYEQYF - TRBJ2-7 - TRBV6-5
TGTGCCAGTAGTATATTTCCAGGGCCCTACGAGCAGTACTTC CASSIFPGPYEQYF - TRBJ2-7 - TRBV19
TGTGCCAGCAGCCCTCAGGGAAGGTTGGAGACCCAGTACTTC CASSPQGRLETQYF - TRBJ2-5 - TRBV7-3
TGTGCCAGCAGTTCAGGGGGCCTGAATTCACCCCTCCACTTT CASSSGGLNSPLHF - TRBJ1-6 TRBD1 TRBV6-5